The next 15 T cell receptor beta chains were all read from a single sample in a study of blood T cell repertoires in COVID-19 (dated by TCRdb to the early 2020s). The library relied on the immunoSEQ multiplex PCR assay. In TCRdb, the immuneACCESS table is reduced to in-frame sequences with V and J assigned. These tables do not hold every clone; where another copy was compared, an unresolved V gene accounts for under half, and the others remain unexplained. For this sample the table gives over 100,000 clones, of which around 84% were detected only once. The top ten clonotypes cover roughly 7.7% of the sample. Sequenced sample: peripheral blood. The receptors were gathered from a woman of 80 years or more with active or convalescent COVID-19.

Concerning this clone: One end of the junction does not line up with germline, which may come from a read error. The CDR3 is CASSLAELVNEQFF. CDR3 sequence (DNA): TGTGCTAGCAGCTTGGCGGAACTAGTGAATGAGCAGTTCTTC. The chain joins TRBV5-4 to TRBJ2-1; possible D gene TRBD2, 5 bases. The CDR3 totals 14 residues. Germline V gives CDR1 SGHNT, CDR2 YYREEE (reference sequence).

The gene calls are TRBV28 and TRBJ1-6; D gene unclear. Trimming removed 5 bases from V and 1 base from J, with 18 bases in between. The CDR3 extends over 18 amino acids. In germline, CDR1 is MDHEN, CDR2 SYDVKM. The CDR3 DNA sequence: TGTGCCAGCAGTCCCCATGGCAATATGAGGTCCTATAATTCACCCCTCCACTTT. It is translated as CASSPHGNMRSYNSPLHF.

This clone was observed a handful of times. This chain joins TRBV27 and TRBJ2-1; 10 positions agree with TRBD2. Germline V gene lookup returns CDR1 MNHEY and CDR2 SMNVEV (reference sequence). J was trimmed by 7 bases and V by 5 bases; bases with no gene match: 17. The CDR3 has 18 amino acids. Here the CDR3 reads CASSPKPMRLAGENEQFF. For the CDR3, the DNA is TGTGCCAGCAGTCCAAAACCTATGAGGCTAGCGGGAGAGAATGAGCAGTTCTTC.

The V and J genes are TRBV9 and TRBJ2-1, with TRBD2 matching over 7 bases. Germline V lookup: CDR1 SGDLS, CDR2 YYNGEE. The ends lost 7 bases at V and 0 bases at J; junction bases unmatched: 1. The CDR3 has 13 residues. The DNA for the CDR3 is TGTGCCAGCGGACTAGGCTCCTACAATGAGCAGTTCTTC. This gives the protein CASGLGSYNEQFF.

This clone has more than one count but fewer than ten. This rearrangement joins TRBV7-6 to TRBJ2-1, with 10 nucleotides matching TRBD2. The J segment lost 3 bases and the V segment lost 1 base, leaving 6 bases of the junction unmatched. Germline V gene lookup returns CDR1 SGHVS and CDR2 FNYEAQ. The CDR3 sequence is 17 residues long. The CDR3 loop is CASSLEASGRIYNEQFF. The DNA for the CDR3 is TGTGCCAGCAGCTTAGAGGCTAGCGGGAGAATCTACAATGAGCAGTTCTTC.

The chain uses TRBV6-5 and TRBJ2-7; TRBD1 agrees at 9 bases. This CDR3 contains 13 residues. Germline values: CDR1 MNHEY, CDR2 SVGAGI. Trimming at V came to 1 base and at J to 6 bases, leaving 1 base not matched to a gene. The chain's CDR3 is CASSYLTGGEQYF. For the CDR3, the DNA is TGTGCCAGCAGTTACTTGACAGGGGGCGAGCAGTACTTC.

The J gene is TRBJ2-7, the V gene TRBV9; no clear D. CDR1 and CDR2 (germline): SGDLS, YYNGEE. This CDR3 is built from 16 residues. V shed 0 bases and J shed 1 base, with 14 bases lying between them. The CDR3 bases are TGTGCCAGCAGCGTAGATTTTGTGACTGAATCCTACGAGCAGTACTTC. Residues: CASSVDFVTESYEQYF.

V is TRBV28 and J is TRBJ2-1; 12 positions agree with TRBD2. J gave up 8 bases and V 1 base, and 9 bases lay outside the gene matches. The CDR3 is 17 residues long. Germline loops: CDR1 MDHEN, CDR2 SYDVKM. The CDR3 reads CASSLLASGRAKDEQFF. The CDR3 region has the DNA TGTGCCAGCAGTTTATTGGCTAGCGGGAGGGCGAAAGATGAGCAGTTCTTC.

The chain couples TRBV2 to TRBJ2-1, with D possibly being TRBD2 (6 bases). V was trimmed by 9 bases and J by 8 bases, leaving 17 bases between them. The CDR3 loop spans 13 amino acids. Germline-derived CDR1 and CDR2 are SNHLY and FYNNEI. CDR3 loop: CARTQVGEDEQFF. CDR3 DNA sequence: TGTGCCAGAACCCAGGTGGGGGAGGATGAGCAGTTCTTC.

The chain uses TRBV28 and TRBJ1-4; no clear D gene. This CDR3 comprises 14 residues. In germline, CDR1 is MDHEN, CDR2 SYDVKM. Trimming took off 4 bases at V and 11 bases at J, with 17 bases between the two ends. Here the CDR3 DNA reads TGTGCCAGCAGTTCCTATTACAAGGAGGCGAAACTGTTTTTT. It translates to CASSSYYKEAKLFF.

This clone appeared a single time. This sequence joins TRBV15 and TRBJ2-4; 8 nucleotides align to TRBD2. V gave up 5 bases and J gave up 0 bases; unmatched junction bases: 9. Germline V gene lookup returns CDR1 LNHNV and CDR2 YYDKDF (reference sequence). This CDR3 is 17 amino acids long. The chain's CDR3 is CATSPREGPLAKNIQYF. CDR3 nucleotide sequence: TGTGCCACCAGCCCACGGGAGGGCCCATTAGCCAAAAACATTCAGTACTTC.

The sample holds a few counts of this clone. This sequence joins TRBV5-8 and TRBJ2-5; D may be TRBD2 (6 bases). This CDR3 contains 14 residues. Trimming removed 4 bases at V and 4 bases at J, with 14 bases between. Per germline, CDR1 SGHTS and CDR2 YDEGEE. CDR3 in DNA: TGTGCCAGCAGCCCGGGGCTAGCGAGAGAGACCCAGTACTTC. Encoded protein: CASSPGLARETQYF.

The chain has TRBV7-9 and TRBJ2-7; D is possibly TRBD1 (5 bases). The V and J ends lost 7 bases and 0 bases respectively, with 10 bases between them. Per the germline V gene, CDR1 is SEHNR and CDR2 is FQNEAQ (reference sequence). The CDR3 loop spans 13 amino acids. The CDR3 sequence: CASNQGISYEQYF. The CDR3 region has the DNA TGTGCCAGCAACCAGGGAATCTCCTACGAGCAGTACTTC. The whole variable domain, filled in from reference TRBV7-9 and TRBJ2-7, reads DTGVSQNPRHKITKRGQNVTFRCDPISEHNRLYWYRQTLGQGPEFLTYFQNEAQLEKSRLLSDRFSAERPKGSFSTLEIQRTEQGDSAMYLCASNQGISYEQYFGPGTRLTVT.

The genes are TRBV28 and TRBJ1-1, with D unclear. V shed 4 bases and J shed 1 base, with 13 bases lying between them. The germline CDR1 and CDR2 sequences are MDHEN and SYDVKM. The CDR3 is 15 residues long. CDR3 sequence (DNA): TGTGCCAGCAGTTCGGCGGGGATTGGGAACACTGAAGCTTTCTTT. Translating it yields CASSSAGIGNTEAFF.

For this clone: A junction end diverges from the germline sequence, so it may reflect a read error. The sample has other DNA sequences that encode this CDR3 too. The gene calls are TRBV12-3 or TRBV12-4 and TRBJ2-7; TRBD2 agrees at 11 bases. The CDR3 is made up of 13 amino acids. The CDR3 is CASSLAGGYEQYF. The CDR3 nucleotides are TGTGCCAGCAGTCTAGCGGGAGGTTACGAGCAGTACTTC.